This T cell receptor beta chain was sequenced for a study of blood T cell repertoires in COVID-19. For the study at large: The origin of the acute and convalescent COVID-19 samples was the United States, Italy and Spain. In each case, the material was cDNA or gDNA derived from T cells, B-cell-depleted T cells, or PBMCs.

CDR1 is MDHEN and CDR2 is SYDVKM in the germline V gene. This CDR3 region has 17 residues. V was pared by 3 bases and J by 3 bases, with 7 bases of the junction left unmatched. Source study methods: Amplification of reference gene primers was used by the study to estimate nucleated cell counts. Produced via immunoSEQ multiplex PCR; TCRdb's table is partial and in-frame only. The V and J calls and clone size come from that table; D and trimming were worked out from the DNA. The sample shows fewer than 70,000 clones, less than 90% of them seen only once. The origin of this receptor is a woman between 65 and 79 years old with active COVID-19. The J gene is TRBJ2-2, the V gene TRBV28; 10 nucleotides agree with TRBD2. Sequencing used peripheral blood. CDR3 sequence reads: CASSFLAGEVDTGELFF. In DNA, the CDR3 is TGTGCCAGCAGTTTCCTAGCGGGAGAAGTGGACACCGGGGAGCTGTTTTTT.